The 32 T cell receptor beta chains listed next were all sequenced from one sample in a study of CD8+CD57+ T cells in acquired aplastic anemia. Patients who underwent sequencing had shown CD8+CD57+ cell expansion by flow cytometry. Genomic DNA, serving as template, underwent TCR beta VDJ and CDR3 profiling. A single record per CDR3 protein comes from TCRdb applying MiXCR to the reads. The repertoire includes more than 150,000 distinct CDR3 sequences, 48% of them detected once, and 10% to 15% sits in the top ten. What was sequenced was sorted CD4+, CD8+, or CD8+CD57+ T cells (not recorded which) from PBMCs. The receptors derive from a human donor with aplastic anemia.

This clonotype was observed many times. The rearrangement uses TRBV6-4 and TRBJ2-7; 9 nucleotides line up with TRBD1. Germline V gene sequence: CDR1 MRHNA, CDR2 SNTAGT. J was trimmed by 1 base and V by 2 bases; bases with no gene match: 12. The CDR3 length is 18 residues. The CDR3 spells CASSDGGQGIQLSYEQYF. The CDR3 bases are TGTGCCAGCAGTGACGGTGGACAGGGGATACAACTATCCTACGAGCAGTACTTC.

This clonotype has a handful of counts. A much larger clone sits a single nucleotide away, making a read error possible. In this CDR3 the conserved last residue, phenylalanine or tryptophan, is missing, so a read error is likely. This chain connects TRBV5-6 to TRBJ2-7; no clear D. This CDR3 spans 13 amino acids. Germline V gene data show CDR1 as SGHDT and CDR2 as YYEEEE. Trimming took off 1 base at V and 3 bases at J, with 8 bases between the two ends. The chain's CDR3 is CASSLTDVYEQYL. CDR3 bases: TGTGCCAGCAGCTTGACGGACGTCTACGAGCAGTACCTC.

The CDR3 reads CASSLDNQGTEAFF. CDR3 DNA: TGTGCCAGCAGCTTAGACAATCAGGGCACTGAAGCTTTCTTT. The chain uses TRBV7-2 and TRBJ1-1, with D possibly TRBD1 on 5 matching bases. The CDR3 extends over 14 amino acids. Trimming took 1 base from V and 4 from J, leaving 10 bases between them. Germline loops: CDR1 SGHTA, CDR2 FQGNSA. Using reference TRBV7-2 and TRBJ1-1 for the parts outside the CDR3, the full variable domain is GAGVSQSPSNKVTEKGKDVELRCDPISGHTALYWYRQSLGQGLEFLIYFQGNSAPDKSGLPSDRFSAERTGGSVSTLTIQRTQQEDSAVYLCASSLDNQGTEAFFGQGTRLTVV.

This clonotype has a handful of counts. The CDR3 loop reads CASSFGLGYEQYF. In DNA, the CDR3 is TGTGCCAGCAGCTTCGGATTGGGCTACGAGCAGTACTTC. The chain employs TRBV7-3 and TRBJ2-7; unclear D gene. The CDR3 runs to 13 residues. The V end lost 3 bases, the J end lost 3 bases, and 9 bases lay between the germline ends. Germline CDR1 reads SGHTA; CDR2 reads FQGTGA.

The chain is built from TRBV27 and TRBJ2-3; tentatively, D is TRBD2 (6 bases). The length of the CDR3 is 15 residues. The V gene lost 2 bases and the J gene lost 0 bases, with 9 bases spanning the gap. The V gene's germline CDR1 is MNHEY and CDR2 SMNVEV (reference sequence). CDR3 in amino acids: CASSLGGVSTDTQYF. The CDR3 coding sequence is TGTGCCAGCAGTTTAGGCGGGGTGAGCACAGATACGCAGTATTTT.

The V call is TRBV29-1, the J call TRBJ2-1; a possible D gene is TRBD1 (5 bases). Trimming shortened V by 5 bases and J by 8 bases, and 13 bases separated the two germline ends. The CDR3 is made up of 12 amino acids. Germline V gene sequence: CDR1 SQVTM, CDR2 ANQGSEA. CDR3: CSVQGRRDEQFF. The DNA of the CDR3 is TGCAGCGTTCAGGGTCGTCGGGATGAGCAGTTCTTC.

The V gene is TRBV7-9, the J gene TRBJ1-4; 10 bases line up with TRBD1. The J call may be incorrect, as the DNA end agrees better with TRBJ2-2. The CDR3 is 15 residues long. Per germline, CDR1 SEHNR and CDR2 FQNEAQ (reference sequence). The CDR3 DNA reads TGTGCCAGCAGCAGGAGGGACAGGGGCACCGGGGAGCTGTTTTTT. As protein: CASSRRDRGTGELFF.

The chain has TRBV24-1 and TRBJ2-2; D is uncertain. The V gene lost 4 bases and the J gene lost 6 bases, with 2 bases spanning the gap. The length of the CDR3 is 11 residues. CDR1 is KGHDR, CDR2 SFDVKD, per germline. The CDR3 DNA sequence: TGTGCCACCAGTGAATCCGGGGAGCTGTTTTTT. Amino acids: CATSESGELFF.

The chain joins TRBV11-3 to TRBJ1-1; a weak D match, TRBD1 (6 bases). V lost 1 base to trimming and J lost 5 bases, with 14 bases between them. This CDR3 region has 15 residues. CDR1 and CDR2 from the germline V gene are SGHNT and YENEEA. The CDR3 DNA sequence: TGTGCCAGCAGCTTAGCGGGGGCGAGAGGAACTGAAGCTTTCTTT. It specifies CASSLAGARGTEAFF.

The chain uses TRBV2 and TRBJ2-3, with TRBD2 as a possible D gene (5 bases). V was trimmed by 6 bases and J by 4 bases, leaving 17 bases between them. The germline V gene has CDR1 SNHLY and CDR2 FYNNEI. This CDR3 has 15 residues. CDR3 bases: TGTGCCAGCAGCTTCGGGTCGACGCGGGCAGATACGCAGTATTTT. Amino acid sequence: CASSFGSTRADTQYF.

The chain joins TRBV9 to TRBJ1-2; possibly TRBD1 for D (5 bases). Germline V CDR1 and CDR2: SGDLS, YYNGEE. CDR3 length: 16 amino acids. V was pared by 3 bases and J by 7 bases, with 22 bases between. As DNA, the CDR3 is TGTGCCAGCAGCGCAGGACACCTTCAAGGGAACGGTGGCTACACCTTC. It encodes CASSAGHLQGNGGYTF. Based on the CDR3 plus reference TRBV9 and TRBJ1-2, the full variable domain is DSGVTQTPKHLITATGQRVTLRCSPRSGDLSVYWYQQSLDQGLQFLIQYYNGEERAKGNILERFSAQQFPDLHSELNLSSLELGDSALYFCASSAGHLQGNGGYTFGSGTRLTVV.

This chain connects TRBV19 to TRBJ1-1; D remains ambiguous. V was shortened by 3 bases and J by 7 bases, with 12 bases between the two germline ends. Germline loops: CDR1 LNHDA, CDR2 SQIVND (reference sequence). The CDR3 is 13 amino acids. The CDR3 nucleotides are TGTGCCAGTAGTATGGAGTCCGGGTTTGAAGCTTTCTTT. It encodes CASSMESGFEAFF. Full variable domain (outside the CDR3, taken from reference TRBV19 and TRBJ1-1): DGGITQSPKYLFRKEGQNVTLSCEQNLNHDAMYWYRQDPGQGLRLIYYSQIVNDFQKGDIAEGYSVSREKKESFPLTVTSAQKNPTAFYLCASSMESGFEAFFGQGTRLTVV.

There are a few counts of this clonotype. The V gene is TRBV19, the J gene TRBJ1-5; 7 bases are a match to TRBD1. Germline V CDR1 and CDR2: LNHDA, SQIVND (reference sequence). The CDR3 runs to 15 residues. The J segment lost 0 bases and the V segment lost 5 bases, leaving 4 bases of the junction unmatched. The CDR3 here is CASSVGQLSNQPQHF. The CDR3 DNA reads as TGTGCCAGTAGTGTGGGACAGCTTAGCAATCAGCCCCAGCATTTT.

The chain joins TRBV24-1 to TRBJ1-5; TRBD1 agrees at 12 bases. This CDR3 has 15 residues. V lost 4 bases and J lost 7; bases outside the gene matches: 4. CDR1 is KGHDR and CDR2 is SFDVKD in the germline V gene. The CDR3, as DNA: TGTGCCACCAGTGACTCCGGGACAGGGGGCCAGCCCCAGCATTTT. This sequence encodes CATSDSGTGGQPQHF.

Details on this clonotype: A much larger clone lies a single base off, so this may be a read error. The V call is TRBV6-1, the J call TRBJ1-5; D is possibly TRBD1 (6 bases). This CDR3 is built from 16 residues. Per the germline V gene, CDR1 is MNHNS and CDR2 is SASEGT. This CDR3 is CVSRDKGGGREQPQHF. The CDR3 DNA reads as TGTGTCAGCAGGGACAAAGGTGGGGGGCGGGAACAGCCCCAGCATTTT.

A remark on this clonotype: A clone one base away is much larger, so this may be a read error. The V gene is TRBV7-8, the J gene TRBJ2-2; a weak D match, TRBD2 (5 bases). Germline V gene lookup returns CDR1 SGHVS and CDR2 FQNEAQ. The CDR3 length is 15 residues. CDR3 in amino acids: CASSLTTGNTGELLF. Written as DNA, the CDR3 is TGTGCCAGCAGCTTAACGACGGGGAACACCGGGGAGCTGCTTTTT.

V gene TRBV25-1 combines with J gene TRBJ1-1; D gene unclear. In germline, CDR1 is MGHDK, CDR2 SYGVNS. The CDR3 runs to 11 residues. The V end lost 1 base, the J end lost 8 bases, and 5 bases lay between the germline ends. In DNA form, the CDR3 reads TGTGCCAGCAGTGAATCGGGGGAAGCTTTCTTT. Its translation is CASSESGEAFF.

This chain connects TRBV27 to TRBJ1-5; no clear D gene. Germline lookup yields CDR1 MNHEY and CDR2 SMNVEV (reference sequence). The CDR3 sequence is 10 residues long. Trimming took 2 bases from V and 11 from J, leaving 4 bases between them. CDR3 sequence reads: CASSLPTQHF. The CDR3 DNA reads TGTGCCAGCAGTTTACCTACCCAGCATTTT.

This clonotype came up a few times. V and J are TRBV10-3 and TRBJ1-5; 10 bases agree with TRBD1. Per the germline V gene, CDR1 is ENHRY and CDR2 is SYGVKD. With V trimmed by 10 bases and J by 2 bases, 14 bases remained unmatched. The CDR3 has 17 amino acids. The CDR3, as DNA: TGTGCCAGCAGCCCCCGGGGAGGGACAGGGGGCAATCAGCCCCAGCATTTT. Translation: CASSPRGGTGGNQPQHF.

Ten or more counts support this clonotype. The chain links TRBV7-6 to TRBJ1-3; 8 nucleotides agree with TRBD1. Germline V gene lookup returns CDR1 SGHVS and CDR2 FNYEAQ. There are 15 residues in the CDR3. V dropped 4 bases and J dropped 4; count of bases not matched to a gene: 6. CDR3 amino acids: CASSYRQGIGNTIYF. In DNA, the CDR3 is TGTGCCAGCAGCTATAGACAGGGGATCGGAAACACCATATATTTT.

This clonotype was seen ten or more times. This chain uses TRBV6-1 with TRBJ2-1, with D maybe TRBD2 (5 bases). The germline gives CDR1 MNHNS, CDR2 SASEGT. V lost 6 bases and J 7 bases, leaving 10 bases between the germline ends. CDR3 size: 12 residues. In DNA form, the CDR3 reads TGTGCCAGCAGGGCTACTAGGAATGAGCAGTTCTTC. Translated: CASRATRNEQFF.

The chain employs TRBV19 and TRBJ1-6; maybe TRBD1 (6 bases). Germline V CDR1 and CDR2: LNHDA, SQIVND (reference sequence). The CDR3 runs 15 residues. The germline V and J ends were trimmed by 5 bases and 6 bases, with 14 bases remaining between them. CDR3 loop: CASSAMGALNSPLHF. As DNA, the CDR3 is TGTGCCAGTAGTGCCATGGGGGCCCTTAATTCACCCCTCCACTTT.

The genes are TRBV15 and TRBJ2-1, with 7 bases lining up with TRBD2. With 11 bases clipped from V and 5 bases from J, the junction kept 9 bases outside the gene matches. The germline gives CDR1 LNHNV, CDR2 YYDKDF (reference sequence). The CDR3 sequence is 13 residues long. The CDR3 reads CALGRGINNEQFF. The CDR3 DNA sequence: TGTGCCCTAGGGAGGGGTATTAACAATGAGCAGTTCTTC.

The gene calls are TRBV19 and TRBJ1-1, with 9 bases identical to TRBD1. Trimming removed 4 bases from V and 5 bases from J; junction bases left unmatched: 5. Per the germline V gene, CDR1 is LNHDA and CDR2 is SQIVND (reference sequence). The CDR3 has 14 residues. CDR3 sequence (DNA): TGTGCCAGTAGTACCGGGACAGGGTTGACTGAAGCTTTCTTT. Translation gives CASSTGTGLTEAFF.

The chain has TRBV10-1 and TRBJ2-5; 9 bases align to TRBD1. V was clipped by 7 bases and J by 1 base; unmatched bases: 7. The CDR3 contains 15 residues. Germline values: CDR1 WNHNN, CDR2 SYGVQD (reference sequence). CDR3 nucleotide sequence: TGCGCCAGCACCCGCGGACAGGGGTCCCAAGAGACCCAGTACTTC. Protein: CASTRGQGSQETQYF.

The chain recombines TRBV7-9 with TRBJ1-1; perhaps TRBD1 as D (5 bases). V lost 5 bases to trimming and J lost 3 bases, with 13 bases between them. The germline V gene encodes CDR1 SEHNR and CDR2 FQNEAQ (reference sequence). The CDR3 sequence is 14 residues long. As DNA, the CDR3 is TGTGCCAGCAGCCCGGGGATGGGGGACACTGAAGCTTTCTTT. Amino acids: CASSPGMGDTEAFF.

There are many counts of this clonotype. The rearrangement joins TRBV4-1 to TRBJ2-3, with a possible D match to TRBD2 (5 bases). Germline CDR1 MGHRA, CDR2 YSYEKL. This CDR3 spans 16 amino acids. V was trimmed by 0 bases and J by 4 bases, leaving 14 bases between them. The CDR3 sequence: CASSQDIERDADTQYF. Written as DNA, the CDR3 is TGCGCCAGCAGCCAAGATATAGAGAGGGATGCAGATACGCAGTATTTT.

Worth noting for this clonotype: Since a much larger clone is just one base distant, this may be a read error. The rearrangement links TRBV12-3 or TRBV12-4 to TRBJ1-6; weak D call: TRBD1 (5 bases). Trimming removed 8 bases at V and 0 bases at J, with 11 bases between. This CDR3 spans 15 amino acids. For the CDR3, the DNA is TGTGCCAGCGGCCTGGGGGGCTCCTATAATTCACCCCTCCACTTT. Its translation is CASGLGGSYNSPLHF.

This clonotype was counted ten times or more. The chain employs TRBV5-1 and TRBJ2-7; D unresolved. The CDR3 is 13 amino acids. The V gene's germline CDR1 is SGHRS and CDR2 YFSETQ. V was shortened by 0 bases and J by 2 bases, with 6 bases between the two germline ends. CDR3 in amino acids: CASSLEQTYEQYF. The CDR3 DNA is TGCGCCAGCAGCTTGGAACAGACCTACGAGCAGTACTTC.

This clonotype was observed a few times. The chain uses TRBV24-1 and TRBJ1-3, with a weak D call TRBD1 (6 bases). The V gene's germline CDR1 is KGHDR and CDR2 SFDVKD. V lost 3 bases, J lost 4 bases, and 12 bases lay in between. This CDR3 has 15 residues. CDR3 amino acids: CATSDPRTAGNTIYF. The CDR3 DNA reads TGTGCCACCAGTGATCCGAGGACAGCAGGAAACACCATATATTTT.

This clonotype came up once. The chain links TRBV20-1 to TRBJ1-6; D ambiguous. The CDR3 has 12 amino acids. Germline lookup yields CDR1 DFQATT and CDR2 SNEGSKA (reference sequence). The V end lost 3 bases, the J end lost 9 bases, and 9 bases lay between the germline ends. CDR3 DNA sequence: TGCAGTGCTAGGGTGGGGATTTCACCCCTCCACTTT. It codes for CSARVGISPLHF.

The chain employs TRBV11-1 and TRBJ2-6; the match to TRBD1 covers 7 bases. The CDR3 runs 17 residues. Germline CDR1 reads SGHAT; CDR2 reads FQDESV (reference sequence). The ends lost 2 bases at V and 0 bases at J; junction bases unmatched: 4. As DNA, the CDR3 is TGTGCCAGCAGCTTAACAGGGGAGAGCTCTGGGGCCAACGTCCTGACTTTC. Encoded protein: CASSLTGESSGANVLTF.